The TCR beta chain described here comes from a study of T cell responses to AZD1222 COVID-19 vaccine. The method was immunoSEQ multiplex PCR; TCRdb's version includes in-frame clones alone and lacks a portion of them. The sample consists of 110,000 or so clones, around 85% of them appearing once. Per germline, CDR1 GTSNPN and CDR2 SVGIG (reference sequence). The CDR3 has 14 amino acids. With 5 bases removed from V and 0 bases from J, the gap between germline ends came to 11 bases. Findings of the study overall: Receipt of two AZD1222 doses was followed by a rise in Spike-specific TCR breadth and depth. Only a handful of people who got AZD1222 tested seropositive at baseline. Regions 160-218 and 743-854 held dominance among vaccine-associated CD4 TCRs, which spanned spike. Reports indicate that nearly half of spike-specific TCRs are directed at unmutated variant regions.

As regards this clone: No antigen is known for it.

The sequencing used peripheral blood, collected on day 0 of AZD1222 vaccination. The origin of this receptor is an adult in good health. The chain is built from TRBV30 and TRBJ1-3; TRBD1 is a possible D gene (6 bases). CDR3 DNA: TGTGCCTGGGCAGGGGCCCCCTCTGGAAACACCATATATTTT. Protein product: CAWAGAPSGNTIYF.